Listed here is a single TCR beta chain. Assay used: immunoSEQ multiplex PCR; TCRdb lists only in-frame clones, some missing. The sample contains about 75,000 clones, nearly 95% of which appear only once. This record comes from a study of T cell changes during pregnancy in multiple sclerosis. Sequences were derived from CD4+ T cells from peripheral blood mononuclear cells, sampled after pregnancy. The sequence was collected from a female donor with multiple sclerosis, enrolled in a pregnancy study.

CDR3 sequence reads: CASSISHRASSYNEQFF. For the CDR3, the DNA is TGTGCCAGCAGCATATCCCACAGGGCTTCCTCCTACAATGAGCAGTTCTTC. The chain has TRBV7-8 and TRBJ2-1, with D perhaps matching TRBD1 (6 bases). CDR1 is SGHVS and CDR2 is FQNEAQ in the germline V gene. V was clipped by 5 bases and J by 0 bases, with 17 bases between them. The CDR3 sequence is 17 residues long.